This is a list of T cell receptor beta chains from one sample in a study of regulatory T cells in long-lasting Graves disease. MiXCR, applied by TCRdb to the multiplex PCR reads, yields one record per CDR3 protein. The profile shows a few hundred thousand distinct CDR3 sequences, around a fifth of them singletons. The specimen was peripheral blood mononuclear cells (PBMCs), collected when the disease was refractory, from a patient treated with antithyroid drugs. Receptor source: a female donor with Graves disease. Each CDR3 is given with its conserved first and last residue. The D gene is left open where the match is weak. Expanded clones are given a class, and other clones once, few, many or no size at all.

abundance	j_gene	v_gene	d_gene	CDR3aa	CDR3nt
.	TRBJ2-2	TRBV12-3/TRBV12-4	TRBD1	CASNARQGSTGELFF	TGTGCCAGCAATGCCCGACAGGGGAGCACCGGGGAGCTGTTTTTT
few	TRBJ1-2	TRBV19	.	CASITPWGAYGYTF	TGTGCCAGTATAACCCCCTGGGGAGCCTATGGCTACACCTTC
.	TRBJ1-1	TRBV20-1	.	CSARDGGRTFTAEAFF	TGCAGTGCTAGAGATGGCGGCAGGACCTTCACCGCTGAAGCTTTCTTT
few	TRBJ2-7	TRBV6-5	.	CASSYLLAGEQYF	TGTGCCAGCAGTTACCTCCTAGCTGGAGAGCAGTACTTC
many	TRBJ1-5	TRBV25-1	.	CASSEDSTTGSNQPQHF	TGTGCCAGCAGTGAAGATAGCACAACAGGGTCCAATCAGCCCCAGCATTTT
few	TRBJ2-2	TRBV5-1	TRBD2	CASRPTSAGELFF	TGCGCCAGCAGACCAACTAGCGCCGGGGAGCTGTTTTTT
.	TRBJ1-6	TRBV25-1	.	CASGNRVGDSPLHF	TGTGCCAGCGGAAACAGGGTTGGCGATTCACCCCTCCACTTT
many	TRBJ1-3	TRBV28	TRBD1	CASSLGDRVASGNTIYF	TGTGCCAGCAGTTTAGGAGACAGGGTAGCCTCTGGAAACACCATATATTTT
.	TRBJ2-5	TRBV28	.	CGSSPPGARETQYF	TGTGGCAGCAGCCCCCCAGGGGCCCGAGAGACCCAGTACTTC
.	TRBJ1-1	TRBV4-1	.	CASSQGPTDLTEAFF	TGCGCCAGCAGCCAAGGCCCCACGGACCTCACTGAAGCTTTCTTT
few	TRBJ1-2	TRBV7-8	TRBD1	CASSILTGNYGYTF	TGTGCCAGCAGCATACTGACAGGGAACTATGGCTACACCTTC
.	TRBJ2-1	TRBV2	.	CASEGQARSSYNEQFF	TGTGCCAGCGAGGGGCAGGCGAGGAGCTCCTACAATGAGCAGTTCTTC
.	TRBJ2-2	TRBV13	.	CASSGASSHPGELFF	TGTGCCAGCAGCGGGGCCTCGTCCCATCCCGGGGAGCTGTTTTTT
many	TRBJ2-2	TRBV12-3/TRBV12-4	TRBD1	CASRLRQGYSYTGELFF	TGTGCCAGCAGACTCCGACAGGGCTACTCATACACCGGGGAGCTGTTTTTT
.	TRBJ1-1	TRBV4-3	.	CASSQASMNTEAFF	TGCGCCAGCAGCCAAGCCTCTATGAACACTGAAGCTTTCTTT
few	TRBJ2-1	TRBV15	TRBD2	CATSRARDIPGLAYNEQFF	TGTGCCACCAGCAGAGCCCGGGACATCCCGGGACTAGCCTACAATGAGCAGTTCTTC
many	TRBJ1-2	TRBV27	.	CASSTVNSNYGYTF	TGTGCCAGCAGCACGGTAAACTCTAACTATGGCTACACCTTC
.	TRBJ1-2	TRBV30	.	CAWRMTDNYGYTF	TGTGCCTGGAGAATGACAGACAACTATGGCTACACCTTC
few	TRBJ1-5	TRBV3-1	.	CASSQGASQPQHF	TGTGCCAGCAGCCAAGGGGCCAGTCAGCCCCAGCATTTT
many	TRBJ1-1	TRBV2	TRBD1	CASSDRGHTEAFF	TGTGCCAGCAGCGACAGGGGTCACACTGAAGCTTTCTTT
few	TRBJ2-7	TRBV6-9	TRBD2	CASSSGTSDIYEQYF	TGTGCCAGCAGTTCCGGGACTAGCGACATCTACGAGCAGTACTTC
many	TRBJ1-2	TRBV28	.	CASRSPSYGYTF	TGTGCCAGCAGGTCTCCCAGCTATGGCTACACCTTC
many	TRBJ2-7	TRBV20-1	.	CSALHGHYEQYF	TGCAGTGCTCTACACGGCCACTACGAGCAGTACTTC
.	TRBJ2-5	TRBV4-1	.	CASSQDQQNQETQYF	TGCGCCAGCAGCCAAGATCAACAGAATCAAGAGACCCAGTACTTC
many	TRBJ2-7	TRBV7-9	TRBD1	CASSPWTGGSLEQYF	TGTGCCAGCAGCCCATGGACAGGGGGCAGTTTGGAGCAGTACTTC
many	TRBJ2-7	TRBV7-6	TRBD2	CASSSRLAGDYEQYF	TGTGCCAGCAGCTCGCGACTAGCGGGAGACTACGAGCAGTACTTC
once	TRBJ2-7	TRBV6-1	.	CASSPSTYPYEQYF	TGTGCCAGCAGTCCTTCGACCTACCCCTACGAGCAGTACTTC
.	TRBJ2-7	TRBV11-2	.	CASSLVRGFIYEQYF	TGTGCCAGCAGCTTAGTAAGGGGTTTTATCTACGAGCAGTACTTC
few	TRBJ1-6	TRBV19	.	CASSIGSSPLHF	TGTGCCAGTAGTATTGGAAGCTCACCCCTCCACTTT
.	TRBJ2-7	TRBV20-1	TRBD1	CSARPDRAAYEQYF	TGCAGTGCTAGACCGGACAGGGCTGCCTACGAGCAGTACTTC
few	TRBJ1-6	TRBV7-2	TRBD1	CASSLFATGAVGNSPLHF	TGTGCCAGCAGCTTATTCGCGACAGGGGCCGTCGGTAATTCACCCCTCCACTTT
.	TRBJ1-5	TRBV20-1	TRBD1	CSARETGFSDQPQHF	TGCAGTGCTCGAGAGACAGGGTTTAGCGATCAGCCCCAGCATTTT
few	TRBJ2-5	TRBV6-5	.	CASSYRPMWETQYF	TGTGCCAGCAGTTACCGACCGATGTGGGAGACCCAGTACTTC
once	TRBJ1-2	TRBV7-9	.	CASSRDANYGYAF	TGTGCCAGCAGCCGAGACGCTAACTATGGCTACGCCTTC
few	TRBJ2-3	TRBV28	TRBD2	CASRTSSGTDTQYF	TGTGCCAGCAGGACTAGCTCTGGCACAGATACGCAGTATTTT
many	TRBJ1-1	TRBV28	.	CASSFGQYTEAFF	TGTGCCAGCAGTTTTGGACAGTACACTGAAGCTTTCTTT
.	TRBJ2-7	TRBV5-1	.	CASSEPGSSGYEQYF	TGCGCCAGCAGCGAACCCGGGTCTAGTGGTTACGAGCAGTACTTC
many	TRBJ1-1	TRBV12-5	.	CASGPINTEAFF	TGTGCTAGTGGACCAATTAACACTGAAGCTTTCTTT
.	TRBJ1-5	TRBV19	.	CASSSLDSILRDSNQPQHF	TGTGCCAGTAGTTCCCTGGACAGTATTCTCAGGGATAGCAATCAGCCCCAGCATTTT
many	TRBJ2-5	TRBV28	.	CASSLVSGLLETQYF	TGTGCCAGCAGTTTAGTATCGGGGCTTTTGGAGACCCAGTACTTC
few	TRBJ2-1	TRBV24-1	TRBD1	CATSDLDRTLGDEQFF	TGTGCCACCAGTGACCTGGACAGGACCCTGGGCGATGAGCAGTTCTTC
.	TRBJ1-2	TRBV6-1	.	CASSGGQTSNYGYTF	TGTGCCAGCAGTGGAGGACAGACCTCTAACTATGGCTACACCTTC